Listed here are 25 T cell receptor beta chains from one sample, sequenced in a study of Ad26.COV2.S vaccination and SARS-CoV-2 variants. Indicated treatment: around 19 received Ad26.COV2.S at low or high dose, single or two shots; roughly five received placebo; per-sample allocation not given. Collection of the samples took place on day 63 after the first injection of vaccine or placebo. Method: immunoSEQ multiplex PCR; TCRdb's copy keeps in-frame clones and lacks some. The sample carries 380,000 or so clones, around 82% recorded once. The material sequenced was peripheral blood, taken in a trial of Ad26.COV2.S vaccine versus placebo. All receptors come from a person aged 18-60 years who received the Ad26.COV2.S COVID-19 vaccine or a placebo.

The CDR3 protein is CASSSTPGGVSYNEQFF. CDR3 DNA sequence: TGTGCCAGTAGTTCAACCCCGGGGGGCGTGTCCTACAATGAGCAGTTCTTC. The chain is built from TRBV19 and TRBJ2-1; the D gene is possibly TRBD2 (7 bases). The germline CDR1 and CDR2 sequences are LNHDA and SQIVND (reference sequence). CDR3 size: 17 residues. Trimming took 5 bases from V and 1 from J, leaving 18 bases between them.

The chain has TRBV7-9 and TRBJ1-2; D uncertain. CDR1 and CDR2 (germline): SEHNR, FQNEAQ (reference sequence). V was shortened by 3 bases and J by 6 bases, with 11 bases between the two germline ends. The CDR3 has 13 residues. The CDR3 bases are TGTGCCAGCAGCTTTGAGGGTGTGGATGGCTACACCTTC. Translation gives CASSFEGVDGYTF.

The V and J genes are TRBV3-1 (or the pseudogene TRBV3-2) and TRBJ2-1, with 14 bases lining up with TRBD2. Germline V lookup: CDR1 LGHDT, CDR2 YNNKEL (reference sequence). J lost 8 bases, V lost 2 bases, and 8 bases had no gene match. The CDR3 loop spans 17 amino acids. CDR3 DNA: TGTGCCAGCAGCCAATCACAGACTAGCGGGGGGGCCGATGAGCAGTTCTTC. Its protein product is CASSQSQTSGGADEQFF.

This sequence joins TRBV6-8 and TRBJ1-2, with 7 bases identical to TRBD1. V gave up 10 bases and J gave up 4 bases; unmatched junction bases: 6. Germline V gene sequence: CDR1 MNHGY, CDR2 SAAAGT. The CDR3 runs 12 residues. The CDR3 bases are TGTGCCAATCGACAGGGCACCTATGGCTACACCTTC. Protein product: CANRQGTYGYTF.

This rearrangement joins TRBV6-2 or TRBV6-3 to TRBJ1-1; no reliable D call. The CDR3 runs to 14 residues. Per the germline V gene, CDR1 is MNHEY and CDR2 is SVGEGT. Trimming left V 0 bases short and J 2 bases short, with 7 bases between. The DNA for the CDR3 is TGTGCCAGCAGTTACTCGGCGATTAACACTGAAGCTTTCTTT. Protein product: CASSYSAINTEAFF.

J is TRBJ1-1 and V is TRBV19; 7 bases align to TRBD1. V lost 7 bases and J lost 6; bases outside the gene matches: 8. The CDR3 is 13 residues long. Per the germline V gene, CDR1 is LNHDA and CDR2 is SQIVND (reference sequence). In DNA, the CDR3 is TGTGCCAGTACTTCAGGGGGTTGGGCTGAAGCTTTCTTT. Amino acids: CASTSGGWAEAFF.

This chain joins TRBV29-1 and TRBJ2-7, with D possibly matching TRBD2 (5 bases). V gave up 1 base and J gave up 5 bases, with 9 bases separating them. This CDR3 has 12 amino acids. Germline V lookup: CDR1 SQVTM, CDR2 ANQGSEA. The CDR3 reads CSVEGRRDEQYF. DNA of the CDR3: TGCAGCGTTGAAGGGAGGCGGGACGAGCAGTACTTC.

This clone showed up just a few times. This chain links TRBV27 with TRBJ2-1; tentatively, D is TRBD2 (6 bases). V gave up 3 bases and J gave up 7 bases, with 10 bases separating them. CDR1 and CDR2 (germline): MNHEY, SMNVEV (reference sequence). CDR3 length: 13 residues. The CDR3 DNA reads TGTGCCAGCAGTTTCGGCGGGGTGAATGAGCAGTTCTTC. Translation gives CASSFGGVNEQFF.

DNA of the CDR3: TGTGCCGCCCGGGGGGGGAGTGGACGCCTGGGGACGCAGTATTTT. It codes for CAARGGSGRLGTQYF. J is TRBJ2-3 and V is TRBV6-5, with 8 nucleotides matching TRBD2. Per germline, CDR1 MNHEY and CDR2 SVGAGI. J lost 9 bases, V lost 11 bases, and 19 bases had no gene match. The CDR3 covers 15 residues.

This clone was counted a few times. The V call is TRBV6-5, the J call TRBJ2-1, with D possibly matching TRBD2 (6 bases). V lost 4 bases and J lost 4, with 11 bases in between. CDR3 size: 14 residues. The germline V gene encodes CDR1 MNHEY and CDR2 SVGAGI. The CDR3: CASSSRAGYNEQFF. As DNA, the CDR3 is TGTGCCAGCAGTTCTAGGGCGGGGTACAATGAGCAGTTCTTC.

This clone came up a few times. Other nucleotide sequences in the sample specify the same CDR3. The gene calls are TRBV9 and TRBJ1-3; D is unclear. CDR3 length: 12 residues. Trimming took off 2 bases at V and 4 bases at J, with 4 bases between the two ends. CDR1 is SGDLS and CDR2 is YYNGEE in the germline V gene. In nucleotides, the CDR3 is TGTGCCAGCAGCGTCGGGGGAAACACCATATATTTT. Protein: CASSVGGNTIYF. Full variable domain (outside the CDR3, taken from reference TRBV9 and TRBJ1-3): DSGVTQTPKHLITATGQRVTLRCSPRSGDLSVYWYQQSLDQGLQFLIQYYNGEERAKGNILERFSAQQFPDLHSELNLSSLELGDSALYFCASSVGGNTIYFGEGSWLTVV.

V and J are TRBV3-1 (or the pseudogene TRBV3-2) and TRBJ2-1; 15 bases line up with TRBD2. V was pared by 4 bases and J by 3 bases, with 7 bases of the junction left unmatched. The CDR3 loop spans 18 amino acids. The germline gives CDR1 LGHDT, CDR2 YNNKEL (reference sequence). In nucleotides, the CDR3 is TGTGCCAGCAGCCCTGGGACTAGCGGGAGGTTGTACTACAATGAGCAGTTCTTC. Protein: CASSPGTSGRLYYNEQFF.

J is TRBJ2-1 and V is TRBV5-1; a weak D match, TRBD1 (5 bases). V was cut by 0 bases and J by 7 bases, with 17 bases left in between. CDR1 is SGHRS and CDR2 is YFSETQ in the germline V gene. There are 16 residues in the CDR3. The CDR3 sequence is CASSLGSVQGENEQFF. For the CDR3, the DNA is TGCGCCAGCAGCTTGGGTTCGGTGCAGGGTGAAAATGAGCAGTTCTTC.

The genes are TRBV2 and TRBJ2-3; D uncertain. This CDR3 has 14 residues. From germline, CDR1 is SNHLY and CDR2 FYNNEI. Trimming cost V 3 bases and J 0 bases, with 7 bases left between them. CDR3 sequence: CASSEGTSTDTQYF. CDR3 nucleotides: TGTGCCAGCAGTGAGGGCACTAGCACAGATACGCAGTATTTT.

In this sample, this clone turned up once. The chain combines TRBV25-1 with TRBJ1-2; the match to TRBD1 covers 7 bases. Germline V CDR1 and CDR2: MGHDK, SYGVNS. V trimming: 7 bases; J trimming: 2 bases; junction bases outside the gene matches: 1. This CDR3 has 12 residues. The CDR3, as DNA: TGTGCCAGCACGACAGGGAACTATGGCTACACCTTC. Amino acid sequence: CASTTGNYGYTF.

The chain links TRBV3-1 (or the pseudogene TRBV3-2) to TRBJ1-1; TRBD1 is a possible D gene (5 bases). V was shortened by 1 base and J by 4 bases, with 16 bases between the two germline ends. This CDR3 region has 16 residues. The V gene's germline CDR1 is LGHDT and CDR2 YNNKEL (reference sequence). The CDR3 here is CASSQGQPAVGTEAFF. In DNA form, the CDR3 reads TGTGCCAGCAGCCAAGGACAGCCGGCCGTGGGCACTGAAGCTTTCTTT.

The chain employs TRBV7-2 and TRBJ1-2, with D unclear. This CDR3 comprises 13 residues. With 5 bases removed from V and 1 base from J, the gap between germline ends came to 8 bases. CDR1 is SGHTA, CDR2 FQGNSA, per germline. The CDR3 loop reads CASSVYLNYGYTF. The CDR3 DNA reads TGTGCCAGCAGCGTTTACCTTAACTATGGCTACACCTTC.

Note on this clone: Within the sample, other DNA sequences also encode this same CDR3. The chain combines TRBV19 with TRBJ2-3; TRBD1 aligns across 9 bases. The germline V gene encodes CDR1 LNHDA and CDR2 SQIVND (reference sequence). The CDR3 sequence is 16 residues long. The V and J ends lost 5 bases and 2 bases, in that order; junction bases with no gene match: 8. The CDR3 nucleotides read TGTGCCAGTAGTCTTACCGGGACAGGGACCACAGATACGCAGTATTTT. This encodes CASSLTGTGTTDTQYF.

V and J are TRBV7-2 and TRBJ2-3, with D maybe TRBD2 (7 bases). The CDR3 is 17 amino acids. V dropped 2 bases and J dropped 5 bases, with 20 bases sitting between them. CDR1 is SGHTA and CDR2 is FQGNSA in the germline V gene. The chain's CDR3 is CASSLQPLEGGVDTQYF. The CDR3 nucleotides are TGTGCCAGCAGCTTACAGCCCCTGGAGGGGGGGGTAGATACGCAGTATTTT.

CDR3: CASSVDGHSFGTEAFF. The CDR3 DNA sequence: TGTGCCAGCAGCGTAGATGGACATTCGTTCGGCACTGAAGCTTTCTTT. The chain combines TRBV9 with TRBJ1-1, with a weak D call TRBD1 (5 bases). The V end lost 0 bases, the J end lost 4 bases, and 16 bases lay between the germline ends. Per the germline V gene, CDR1 is SGDLS and CDR2 is YYNGEE. The CDR3 totals 16 residues. Full variable domain (outside the CDR3, taken from reference TRBV9 and TRBJ1-1): DSGVTQTPKHLITATGQRVTLRCSPRSGDLSVYWYQQSLDQGLQFLIQYYNGEERAKGNILERFSAQQFPDLHSELNLSSLELGDSALYFCASSVDGHSFGTEAFFGQGTRLTVV.

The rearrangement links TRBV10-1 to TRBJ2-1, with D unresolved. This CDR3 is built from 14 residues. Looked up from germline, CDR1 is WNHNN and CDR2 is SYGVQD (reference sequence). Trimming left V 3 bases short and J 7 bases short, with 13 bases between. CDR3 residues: CASSEGGTRNEQFF. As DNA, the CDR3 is TGCGCCAGCAGTGAAGGCGGAACGAGGAATGAGCAGTTCTTC.

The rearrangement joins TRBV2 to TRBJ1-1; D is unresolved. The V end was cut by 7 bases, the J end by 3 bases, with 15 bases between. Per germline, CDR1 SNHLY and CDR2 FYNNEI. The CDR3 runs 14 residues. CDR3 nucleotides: TGTGCCAGCACTGGAGGGCGGGTGCACACTGAAGCTTTCTTT. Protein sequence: CASTGGRVHTEAFF.

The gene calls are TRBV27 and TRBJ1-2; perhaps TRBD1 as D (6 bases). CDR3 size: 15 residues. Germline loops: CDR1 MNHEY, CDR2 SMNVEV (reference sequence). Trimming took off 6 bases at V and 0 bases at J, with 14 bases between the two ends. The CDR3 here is CASRTGHSTNYGYTF. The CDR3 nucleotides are TGTGCCAGCAGGACGGGACACAGCACTAACTATGGCTACACCTTC.

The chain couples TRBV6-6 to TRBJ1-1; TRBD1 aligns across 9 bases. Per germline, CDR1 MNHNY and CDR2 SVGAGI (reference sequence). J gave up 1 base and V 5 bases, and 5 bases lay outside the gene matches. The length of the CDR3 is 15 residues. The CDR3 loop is CASSRGQGWNTEAFF. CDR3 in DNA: TGTGCCAGCAGTAGGGGACAGGGTTGGAACACTGAAGCTTTCTTT.

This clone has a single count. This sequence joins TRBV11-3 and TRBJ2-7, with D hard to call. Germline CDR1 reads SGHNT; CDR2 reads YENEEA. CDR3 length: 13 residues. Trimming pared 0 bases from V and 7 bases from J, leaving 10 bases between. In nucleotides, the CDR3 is TGTGCCAGCAGCTTAGATCCGGCTAAGGAGCAGTACTTC. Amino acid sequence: CASSLDPAKEQYF.